Given below is one T cell receptor beta chain in context. Its antigen remains unidentified. No much larger clonotype is one base removed from it; base qualities were not supplied. Other DNA sequences of this sample code for an identical CDR3. TCR CDR3 regions were amplified from genomic DNA by multiplex PCR using the deep immunoSEQ assay. Genomic DNA extracted from each cell subset was distributed evenly over all wells of several immunoSEQ 96-well plates, and each plate served as one replicate. Each replicate PCR for sorted subsets received 200 ng genomic DNA, equal to roughly 30,000 T cell genomes. Purified libraries were measured with a Qubit 3.0 fluorometer, size-checked on a Bioanalyzer 2100, and measured again with the KAPA Library Quantification kit. Every immunoSEQ 96-well plate was sequenced on a separate single-read 150-cycle Illumina NextSeq 550 flow cell. The authors' pipeline ran thus. The immunoSEQ output contained only junctional sequences without quality scores, so filtering could not match that applied to full-length reads. To assign V/J genes and CDR3, sequences were annotated against IMGT germline references using PyIR, a Python wrapper for IgBLAST v1.9. Any read was removed if the V/J assignment was weak (E-value above 1e-6), the CDR3 was missing, or the read contained stop codons, out-of-frame junctions, or ambiguous translated residues. V3J clonotypes were defined as sequences sharing an identical inferred V gene, J gene, and CDR3 amino acid sequence. Percentage overlap between repertoires was computed as shared unique clonotypes divided by the size of the smaller repertoire. Richness of each repertoire was evaluated using RTK rarefaction, the Chao1 estimator, and Recon v2.1 estimates of unobserved clonotypes. Generation probabilities for all TCRbeta clonotypes obtained by the gDNA method from a few donors were computed using OLGA. TCRdb took over this immuneACCESS table, retaining in-frame rearrangements with V and J assigned. Such tables are incomplete; in checked studies, under half of the missing clones stem from an unresolved V gene, and the remainder is unexplained. V and J calls and clone size are those listed in that table; D and trimming were worked out from the DNA. The sample includes fewer than 3 million clones, with around 90% observed a single time. The ten largest make up 0.3% to 0.4% of the sample.

The donors were healthy, HIV-negative adults who had no recently reported acute infections or vaccinations. Only Caucasian adults living in Nashville, Tennessee, USA were represented among the donors. CD4+ T cells were enriched by magnetic negative selection, after which naive cells were positively selected on CD45RA and the negative fraction was taken as the memory subset. After blood collection by leukapheresis, PBMCs were isolated using Ficoll-Histopaque density gradient centrifugation and then cryopreserved in the vapor phase of liquid nitrogen. Analytical flow cytometry was used to check the purity and quantity of each magnetically sorted T cell population. Genomic DNA was isolated from each sorted fraction and quantified by UV absorbance on a Nanodrop 2000c. The sample belongs to a study of shared clonotypes between healthy human individuals (dated by TCRdb to between 2020 and 2021). Turning to the overall study: The cohort comprised a couple of women and a few men aged 18 to 49 years. For each donor, three plates each were used for CD4 naive and CD4 memory, two plates were used for CD8 naive, and one plate was used for CD8 memory. Blood TCR repertoires of roughly five healthy adults were deeply sequenced to estimate repertoire size and the extent of clonotype sharing between individuals. Different laboratories and diverse techniques were used to prepare libraries and sequence TCR repertoires, to increase sequencing depth and limit assay-specific biases. Between about 0.94 and 8.9 billion PBMCs per donor were obtained by leukapheresis.

Overall study outcomes, separate from this receptor: Based on pairwise subsampling, the degree of clonotype sharing among donors was expected to be affected by sequencing depth. Incomplete sequencing was indicated by rarefaction of sorted-subset datasets, despite the large sequencing depth. Naive subsets generally had larger estimated clonotype richness than memory subsets. Because the study included a small number of donors, the genetic and exposure-history diversity represented was limited. Sampling was restricted to blood, and TCR repertoires in tissue are likely to differ from TCR repertoires in blood. Compared with non-shared clonotypes, the clonotypes found in all four sorted-subset donors had higher generation probabilities. Around 5% of naive CD4, 3% to 4% of naive CD8, 2.3% of memory CD4, and around 0.42% of memory CD8 clonotypes were shared across a few donors.

Sequenced: naive CD4+ T cells from PBMCs. According to the study, the label for this sample's cell subset or site signals: CD45RA+ positively selected. The sequence derives from a man younger than 35 in good health. Some clones in this sample may be carry-over from other donors' samples.

The CDR3 region has the sequence CASSLGEYNEQFF. The nucleotide sequence reads TGCGCCAGCAGCTTGGGAGAATACAATGAGCAGTTCTTC. The rearrangement combines TRBV5-1 with TRBJ2-1; the D gene remains uncertain. V was cut back by 0 bases and J by 4 bases, leaving a gap of 5 bases between them. CDR3 length: 13 amino acids, cysteine to phenylalanine. Only the CDR3 part of the read is kept: 39 bases, read in frame from the first base. CDR1 and CDR2, looked up from the germline V gene, are SGHRS and YFSETQ.